This record looks at one T cell receptor (beta chain) sequence and its context. This entry belongs to a study of cytomegalovirus exposure and HLA in healthy donors. Primers for the PCR totalled 60 Vbeta and 13 Jbeta. Produced via immunoSEQ multiplex PCR; TCRdb's table is partial and in-frame only. The sample holds approximately 180,000 clones; approximately 84% are singletons and the top ten take roughly 5%. The sequence was obtained from a man between 18 and 35 years old in good health and CMV-seronegative. The sample was PBMCs.

The CDR3 spells CASKSTATNEKLFF. In DNA, the CDR3 is TGCGCCAGCAAGTCCACAGCAACTAATGAAAAACTGTTTTTT. The chain couples TRBV4-1 to TRBJ1-4, with D hard to call. Trimming stripped 7 bases from V and 0 bases from J, with 9 bases between. In germline, CDR1 is MGHRA, CDR2 YSYEKL. The CDR3 has 14 residues.